The 8 T cell receptor beta chains below were found in one sample sequenced in a study of T cell responses to AZD1222 COVID-19 vaccine (dated by TCRdb to 2020 to 2022). Receptor amplification or capture employed the immunoSEQ multiplex PCR assay. TCRdb mirrors the immuneACCESS table, restricted to in-frame sequences. Some clones are absent from its copies; in checked studies, under half trace to an unresolved V gene, and the reason for the others is unknown. This sample holds around 56,000 clones; roughly 90% were observed only once. 14% of the sample goes to the ten largest clones. The time point label here, explained by the study, means: about 28 days (+/-7) after the second vaccine dose. Source: peripheral blood, taken 28 days after the second AZD1222 dose. These receptors were taken from an adult who received the AZD1222 COVID-19 vaccine.

The gene calls are TRBV6-6 and TRBJ2-3, with TRBD1 identical over 7 bases. This CDR3 is built from 15 residues. V trimming: 7 bases; J trimming: 0 bases; junction bases outside the gene matches: 7. Germline lookup yields CDR1 MNHNY and CDR2 SVGAGI (reference sequence). Written as DNA, the CDR3 is TGTGCCAGCATACTACAGGGGAAGAGCACAGATACGCAGTATTTT. This sequence encodes CASILQGKSTDTQYF.

The V call is TRBV29-1, the J call TRBJ2-6, with 10 bases identical to TRBD2. V shed 6 bases and J 2 bases; nucleotides not matched to a gene: 10. This CDR3 comprises 17 residues. The germline V gene has CDR1 SQVTM and CDR2 ANQGSEA. The CDR3 region is CSVGPGLAGAGANVLTF. As DNA, the CDR3 is TGCAGCGTCGGCCCGGGGCTAGCGGGAGCTGGGGCCAACGTCCTGACTTTC.

This chain links TRBV7-2 with TRBJ1-1, with D unresolved. This CDR3 spans 13 amino acids. Germline CDR1 and CDR2: SGHTA and FQGNSA. Trimming left V 6 bases short and J 6 bases short, with 14 bases between. The CDR3 protein is CASSYKGRAEAFF. The CDR3 DNA reads as TGTGCCAGCAGTTACAAGGGAAGGGCTGAAGCTTTCTTT.

The chain combines TRBV2 with TRBJ1-2, with TRBD1 matching over 7 bases. The CDR3 has 15 amino acids. Germline V gives CDR1 SNHLY, CDR2 FYNNEI. Germline trimming cut 8 bases from V and 2 bases from J; bases unmatched to any gene: 11. CDR3 in DNA: TGTGCCAGCGTTGGGGACAGCACGAAAAACTATGGCTACACCTTC. It yields the protein CASVGDSTKNYGYTF.

This chain links TRBV27 with TRBJ1-5; D is possibly TRBD1 (6 bases). CDR1 and CDR2 from the germline V gene are MNHEY and SMNVEV (reference sequence). The CDR3 sequence is 13 residues long. V dropped 9 bases and J dropped 3 bases, with 12 bases sitting between them. The chain's CDR3 is CASTQGNNQPQHF. The CDR3 nucleotides are TGTGCCAGTACACAGGGTAACAATCAGCCCCAGCATTTT.

The genes are TRBV11-3 and TRBJ2-7; possible D gene TRBD1, 6 bases. Germline assignment: CDR1 SGHNT and CDR2 YENEEA. The CDR3 extends over 14 amino acids. The ends were cut back, 5 bases at V and 2 bases at J, with 13 bases in the middle. The CDR3 DNA follows: TGTGCCAGCAGCCTCAGGACAGTCCCCTACGAGCAGTACTTC. It is translated as CASSLRTVPYEQYF.

CDR3 sequence reads: CASSPRGQGTYEQYF. CDR3 sequence (DNA): TGTGCCAGCTCACCTCGGGGACAGGGGACCTACGAGCAGTACTTC. The chain joins TRBV18 to TRBJ2-7; 10 nucleotides align to TRBD1. J gave up 2 bases and V 3 bases, and 4 bases lay outside the gene matches. The CDR3 spans 15 residues. CDR1 KGHSH and CDR2 LQKENI come from the germline V gene. The variable domain in full, with the rest retrieved from reference TRBV18 and TRBJ2-7, is NAGVMQNPRHLVRRRGQEARLRCSPMKGHSHVYWYRQLPEEGLKFMVYLQKENIIDESGMPKERFSAEFPKEGPSILRIQQVVRGDSAAYFCASSPRGQGTYEQYFGPGTRLTVT.

The chain links TRBV12-3 or TRBV12-4 to TRBJ1-5; no clear D gene. The CDR3 loop spans 13 amino acids. The germline V and J ends were trimmed by 6 bases and 5 bases, with 11 bases remaining between them. The CDR3 is CASSRSLDQPQHF. The CDR3 coding sequence is TGTGCCAGCAGCCGTTCTCTCGATCAGCCCCAGCATTTT.